The rows below give T cell receptor beta chains drawn from one sample of a study of control samples from healthy donors and cancer patients. Profiled with immunoSEQ multiplex PCR; TCRdb holds only in-frame clones, not every one. This sample yields about 39,000 clones, of which approximately 82% are seen a single time; around a fifth belongs to the top ten. Sequences were obtained from PBMCs. The receptors derive from an older woman with lung cancer. The CDR3 runs from the conserved cysteine through the conserved F or W. D genes are given only for firm matches. Part of the rows lack a size; the others show once, few, many or a class for expanded clones.

d_call,clone_size,j_call,v_call,cdr3_aa,cdr3_nt
TRBD1,-,TRBJ1-5,TRBV12-5,CASTGGADSNQPQHF,TGTGCTAGCACAGGGGGTGCCGATAGCAATCAGCCCCAGCATTTT
TRBD1,-,TRBJ1-6,TRBV4-2,CASSLGQVNSPLHF,TGTGCCAGCAGCCTGGGACAGGTCAATTCACCCCTCCACTTT
TRBD2,-,TRBJ2-2,TRBV6-6,CASSRQLAGGGTGELFF,TGTGCCAGCAGCCGACAACTAGCGGGAGGGGGTACCGGGGAGCTGTTTTTT
TRBD2,-,TRBJ2-5,TRBV7-3,CASSFTGLAGETQYF,TGTGCCAGCAGCTTTACGGGACTAGCGGGAGAGACCCAGTACTTC
-,-,TRBJ1-1,TRBV29-1,CSVAGTEAFF,TGCAGCGTAGCCGGGACTGAAGCTTTCTTT
TRBD1,-,TRBJ2-5,TRBV24-1,CATSSTGGSSTQYF,TGTGCCACCAGTTCGACAGGGGGATCATCGACCCAGTACTTC
TRBD1,-,TRBJ1-1,TRBV19,CASSIEGTENTEAFF,TGTGCCAGTAGTATAGAAGGGACAGAGAACACTGAAGCTTTCTTT
-,-,TRBJ2-5,TRBV7-7,CASSPIVSSAPETQYF,TGTGCTAGCAGCCCGATAGTAAGCTCGGCCCCAGAGACCCAGTACTTC
TRBD1,once,TRBJ1-1,TRBV29-1,CSASRGMNTEAFF,TGCAGCGCTTCCAGGGGGATGAACACTGAAGCTTTCTTT
TRBD2,-,TRBJ2-3,TRBV9,CASSPPHLLAGGDTQYF,TGTGCCAGCAGCCCGCCACACCTTCTTGCGGGAGGTGATACGCAGTATTTT